These 19 T cell receptor beta chains were all obtained from the same sample, sequenced in a study of cytomegalovirus exposure and HLA in healthy donors. The PCR made use of 60 Vbeta and 13 Jbeta primers. The repertoire was sequenced with immunoSEQ multiplex PCR; TCRdb's copy has only in-frame clones and lacks some. The sample carries roughly 130,000 clones, approximately 78% recorded once. Sequenced material: PBMCs. These receptors came from a middle-aged woman in good health and CMV-seropositive.

The count of this clone is one. This rearrangement joins TRBV6-5 to TRBJ1-5; D not certain. CDR1 and CDR2 from the germline V gene are MNHEY and SVGAGI. V was shortened by 6 bases and J by 0 bases, with 6 bases between the two germline ends. This CDR3 contains 13 residues. The CDR3 DNA follows: TGTGCCAGCAGGTCCTATAGCAATCAGCCCCAGCATTTT. Translating it yields CASRSYSNQPQHF.

The J gene is TRBJ1-6, the V gene TRBV19, with TRBD1 matching 11 bases. Unmatched junction bases numbered 6, after V lost 7 bases and J lost 7 bases. The length of the CDR3 is 15 residues. Germline V gene lookup returns CDR1 LNHDA and CDR2 SQIVND (reference sequence). The DNA of the CDR3 is TGTGCCAGTAAGACCGGGACAGGGGGGAATTCACCCCTCCACTTT. Translation: CASKTGTGGNSPLHF.

This clone was detected only a few times. V gene TRBV18 combines with J gene TRBJ1-3; no definite D call. This CDR3 spans 14 amino acids. From germline, CDR1 is KGHSH and CDR2 LQKENI. V was clipped by 2 bases and J by 1 base, with 6 bases between them. Here the CDR3 reads CASSPAGSGNTIYF. In DNA, the CDR3 is TGTGCCAGCTCACCAGCCGGGTCTGGAAACACCATATATTTT.

The chain joins TRBV9 to TRBJ2-1; TRBD2 aligns across 11 bases. V dropped 4 bases and J dropped 4; count of bases not matched to a gene: 10. The germline gives CDR1 SGDLS, CDR2 YYNGEE. CDR3 size: 17 residues. In DNA, the CDR3 is TGTGCCAGCAGCCCATCCCCGACTAGCGGGATTTACAATGAGCAGTTCTTC. This encodes CASSPSPTSGIYNEQFF.

The CDR3 DNA follows: TGTGCCAGCAGTCCCCCGGGACAGGGGACGGACACTGAAGCTTTCTTT. Its translation: CASSPPGQGTDTEAFF. The V gene is TRBV5-4, the J gene TRBJ1-1; TRBD1 matches 10 bases. The V segment lost 5 bases and the J segment 3 bases; nucleotides outside the gene matches: 10. CDR3 size: 16 residues. Germline V gene data show CDR1 as SGHNT and CDR2 as YYREEE (reference sequence).

The chain links TRBV19 to TRBJ1-1, with D perhaps TRBD1 (5 bases). CDR1 LNHDA and CDR2 SQIVND come from the germline V gene (reference sequence). The CDR3 runs 14 residues. V was shortened by 8 bases and J by 4 bases, with 17 bases between the two germline ends. As DNA, the CDR3 is TGTGCCAGTCTCCCGAGGGCCGGGGGCACTGAAGCTTTCTTT. Its protein product is CASLPRAGGTEAFF.

The chain employs TRBV7-2 and TRBJ2-1, with TRBD1 matching over 12 bases. V shed 3 bases and J 12 bases; nucleotides not matched to a gene: 15. The CDR3 contains 17 residues. The germline CDR1 and CDR2 sequences are SGHTA and FQGNSA. The DNA of the CDR3 is TGTGCCAGCAGCTTCACACCACCGGGACAGGGGGCAGGTGGGCAGTTCTTC. It yields the protein CASSFTPPGQGAGGQFF.

The chain employs TRBV18 and TRBJ2-7; TRBD1 matches at 11 bases. Unmatched junction bases numbered 1, after V lost 3 bases and J lost 3 bases. The germline gives CDR1 KGHSH, CDR2 LQKENI. The CDR3 is 14 amino acids. CDR3 protein: CASSPGQGVYEQYF. In DNA, the CDR3 is TGTGCCAGCTCACCGGGACAGGGGGTCTACGAGCAGTACTTC.

The chain employs TRBV29-1 and TRBJ1-1; TRBD1 might be the D (5 bases). Trimming shortened V by 7 bases and J by 0 bases, and 15 bases separated the two germline ends. The CDR3 runs to 14 residues. Germline V gene sequence: CDR1 SQVTM, CDR2 ANQGSEA. Here the CDR3 DNA reads TGCAGCGCTGCAGGGTTTGTGATGAACACTGAAGCTTTCTTT. It is translated as CSAAGFVMNTEAFF.

The chain has TRBV5-1 and TRBJ2-1; TRBD2 agrees at 15 bases. J was trimmed by 7 bases and V by 2 bases; bases with no gene match: 7. Germline V lookup: CDR1 SGHRS, CDR2 YFSETQ. This CDR3 is built from 17 residues. The CDR3: CASSLRTSGRVLNEQFF. DNA of the CDR3: TGCGCCAGCAGCTTAAGGACTAGCGGGAGGGTTTTAAATGAGCAGTTCTTC.

The J gene is TRBJ1-6, the V gene TRBV9, with a weak D call TRBD1 (6 bases). The CDR3 is 15 residues long. Germline assignment: CDR1 SGDLS and CDR2 YYNGEE. The V gene lost 4 bases and the J gene lost 9 bases, with 17 bases spanning the gap. Here the CDR3 reads CASSQGAQGSSPLHF. The CDR3 DNA is TGTGCCAGCAGCCAAGGGGCACAGGGTAGTTCACCCCTCCACTTT.

The CDR3 sequence is CASSLTPGEKLFF. The CDR3 region has the DNA TGTGCCAGCAGCTTAACTCCGGGGGAAAAACTGTTTTTT. The chain carries TRBV7-3 and TRBJ1-4; D uncertain. There are 13 residues in the CDR3. V was trimmed by 0 bases and J by 8 bases, leaving 7 bases between them. Germline CDR1 and CDR2: SGHTA and FQGTGA.

V usage is TRBV19 and J usage is TRBJ2-5, with D perhaps matching TRBD2 (7 bases). With 0 bases removed from V and 2 bases from J, the gap between germline ends came to 16 bases. This CDR3 has 17 amino acids. The germline V gene has CDR1 LNHDA and CDR2 SQIVND (reference sequence). The CDR3 reads CASSIDRGTNPQETQYF. CDR3 DNA sequence: TGTGCCAGTAGTATAGATAGGGGGACTAACCCACAAGAGACCCAGTACTTC.

This chain links TRBV7-2 with TRBJ2-1; 11 positions agree with TRBD2. This CDR3 spans 15 amino acids. Germline V gene data show CDR1 as SGHTA and CDR2 as FQGNSA. V lost 2 bases, J lost 8 bases, and 5 bases stayed unmatched. The CDR3 region is CASSLFTSGSDEQFF. CDR3 DNA: TGTGCCAGCAGCTTATTTACTAGCGGGAGCGATGAGCAGTTCTTC.

In this sample, this clone turned up a few times. V and J are TRBV5-1 and TRBJ1-5; the D gene is possibly TRBD1 (6 bases). Trimming shortened V by 0 bases and J by 3 bases, and 22 bases separated the two germline ends. Germline V lookup: CDR1 SGHRS, CDR2 YFSETQ. The CDR3 contains 19 residues. In DNA form, the CDR3 reads TGCGCCAGCAGCTTGGTAGCCGATATCTCGGGACAAATCAATCAGCCCCAGCATTTT. It yields the protein CASSLVADISGQINQPQHF.

This clone came up once. The rearrangement joins TRBV7-2 to TRBJ2-3, with 10 positions matching TRBD2. The CDR3 length is 18 residues. Germline trimming cut 3 bases from V and 2 bases from J; bases unmatched to any gene: 11. The germline V gene encodes CDR1 SGHTA and CDR2 FQGNSA. The DNA for the CDR3 is TGTGCCAGCAGCTTGGGAGGGCCGGGACTAGCGCCCACAGATACGCAGTATTTT. Its translation: CASSLGGPGLAPTDTQYF. Combining the CDR3 with reference TRBV7-2 and TRBJ2-3 gives the whole variable domain GAGVSQSPSNKVTEKGKDVELRCDPISGHTALYWYRQSLGQGLEFLIYFQGNSAPDKSGLPSDRFSAERTGGSVSTLTIQRTQQEDSAVYLCASSLGGPGLAPTDTQYFGPGTRLTVL.

The J gene is TRBJ2-7, the V gene TRBV2; maybe TRBD1 (6 bases). Germline V gene data show CDR1 as SNHLY and CDR2 as FYNNEI. V lost 5 bases to trimming and J lost 3 bases, with 20 bases between them. This CDR3 is built from 16 residues. The CDR3 DNA sequence: TGTGCCAGCAGTCCATCAGCCGGGAAGGGGGTCTACGAGCAGTACTTC. Amino acid sequence: CASSPSAGKGVYEQYF.

V gene TRBV10-3 combines with J gene TRBJ2-3; TRBD1 is a possible D gene (6 bases). The V end was cut by 3 bases, the J end by 0 bases, with 10 bases between. This CDR3 region has 15 residues. Per germline, CDR1 ENHRY and CDR2 SYGVKD. CDR3 bases: TGTGCCATCAGTGACCCTGGACAGAGCACAGATACGCAGTATTTT. This codes for CAISDPGQSTDTQYF.

This chain joins TRBV6-5 and TRBJ1-2; a weak D match, TRBD1 (6 bases). V dropped 5 bases and J dropped 11 bases, with 21 bases sitting between them. From germline, CDR1 is MNHEY and CDR2 SVGAGI. This CDR3 is built from 14 residues. The CDR3 nucleotides are TGTGCCAGCAGTAATCCTGGGGGGGCAGTAGAGTACACCTTC. Translating gives CASSNPGGAVEYTF.